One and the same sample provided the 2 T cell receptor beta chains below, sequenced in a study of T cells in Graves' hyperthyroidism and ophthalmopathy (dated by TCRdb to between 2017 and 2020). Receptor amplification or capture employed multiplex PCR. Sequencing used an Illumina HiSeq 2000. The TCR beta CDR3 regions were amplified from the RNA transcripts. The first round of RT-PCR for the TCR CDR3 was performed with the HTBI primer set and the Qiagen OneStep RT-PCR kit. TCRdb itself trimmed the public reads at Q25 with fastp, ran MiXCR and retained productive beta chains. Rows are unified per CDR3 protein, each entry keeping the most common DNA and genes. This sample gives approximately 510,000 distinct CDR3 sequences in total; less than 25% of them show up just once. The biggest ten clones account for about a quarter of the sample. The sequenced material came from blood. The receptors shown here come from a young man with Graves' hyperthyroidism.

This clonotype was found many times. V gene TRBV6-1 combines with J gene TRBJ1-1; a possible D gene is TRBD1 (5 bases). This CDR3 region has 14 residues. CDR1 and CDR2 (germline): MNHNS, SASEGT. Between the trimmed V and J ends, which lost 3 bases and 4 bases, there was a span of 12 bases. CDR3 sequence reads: CASSDVRVSTEAFF. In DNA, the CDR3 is TGTGCCAGCAGTGACGTCAGGGTTTCCACTGAAGCTTTCTTT.

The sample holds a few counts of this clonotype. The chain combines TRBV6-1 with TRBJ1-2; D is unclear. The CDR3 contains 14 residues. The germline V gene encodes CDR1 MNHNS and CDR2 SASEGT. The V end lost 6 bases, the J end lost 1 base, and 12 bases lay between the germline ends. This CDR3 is CASRPSQVNYGYTF. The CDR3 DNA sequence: TGTGCCAGCAGGCCATCGCAAGTTAACTATGGCTACACCTTC.